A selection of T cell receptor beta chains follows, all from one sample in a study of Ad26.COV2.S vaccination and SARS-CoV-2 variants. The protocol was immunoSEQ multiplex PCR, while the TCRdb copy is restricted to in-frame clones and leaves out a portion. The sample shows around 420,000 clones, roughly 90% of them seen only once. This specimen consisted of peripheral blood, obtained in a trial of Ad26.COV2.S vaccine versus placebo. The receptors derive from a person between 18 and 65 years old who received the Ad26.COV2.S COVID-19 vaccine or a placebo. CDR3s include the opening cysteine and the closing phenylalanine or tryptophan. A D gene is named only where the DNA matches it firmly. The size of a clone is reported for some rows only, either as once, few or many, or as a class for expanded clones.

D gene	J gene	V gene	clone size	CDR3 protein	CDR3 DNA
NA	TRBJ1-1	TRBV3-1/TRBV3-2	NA	CASSPEGRLNTEAFF	TGTGCCAGCAGCCCGGAGGGCAGATTGAACACTGAAGCTTTCTTT
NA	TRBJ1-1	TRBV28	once	CASRRRENTEAFF	TGTGCCAGCAGGCGGAGGGAGAACACTGAAGCTTTCTTT
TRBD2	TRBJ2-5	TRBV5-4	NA	CASSMGLAGGETQYF	TGTGCCAGCAGCATGGGACTAGCGGGGGGAGAGACCCAGTACTTC
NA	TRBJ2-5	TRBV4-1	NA	CASSQVSDRVQETQYF	TGCGCCAGCAGCCAAGTTTCAGATAGGGTCCAAGAGACCCAGTACTTC
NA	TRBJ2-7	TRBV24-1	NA	CATSDRVRGVWEQYF	TGTGCCACCAGTGATCGGGTGAGAGGGGTCTGGGAGCAGTACTTC
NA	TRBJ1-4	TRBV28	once	CASSSPGGLRPELFF	TGTGCCAGCAGTTCCCCCGGTGGTCTAAGGCCCGAACTGTTTTTT
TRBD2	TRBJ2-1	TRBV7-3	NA	CASSLRLAGGNEQFF	TGTGCCAGCAGCTTAAGACTAGCGGGGGGCAATGAGCAGTTCTTC
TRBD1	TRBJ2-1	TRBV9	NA	CASSAEGTGADEQFF	TGTGCCAGCAGCGCGGAGGGGACAGGGGCCGATGAGCAGTTCTTC
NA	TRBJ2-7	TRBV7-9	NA	CASSFGPGAYEQYF	TGTGCCAGCAGCTTTGGTCCGGGGGCCTACGAGCAGTACTTC
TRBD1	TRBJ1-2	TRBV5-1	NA	CASSLGQGARGYTF	TGCGCCAGCAGCCTTGGACAGGGGGCGAGGGGCTACACCTTC
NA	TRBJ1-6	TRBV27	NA	CASSFPTAGSPLHF	TGTGCCAGCAGTTTCCCGACCGCTGGTTCACCCCTCCACTTT
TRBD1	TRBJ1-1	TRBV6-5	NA	CASSPDRKNTEAFF	TGTGCCAGCAGTCCGGACAGGAAGAACACTGAAGCTTTCTTT
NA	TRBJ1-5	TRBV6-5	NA	CASSPAFELVQPQHF	TGTGCCAGCAGTCCCGCGTTTGAGCTGGTTCAGCCCCAGCATTTT
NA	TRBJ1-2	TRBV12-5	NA	CASTNRANYGYTF	TGTGCTAGTACCAACAGGGCAAACTATGGCTACACCTTC
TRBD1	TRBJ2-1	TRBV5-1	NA	CASSQGQGNYNEQFF	TGCGCCAGCAGCCAAGGACAGGGGAACTACAATGAGCAGTTCTTC
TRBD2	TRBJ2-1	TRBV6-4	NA	CASSAGLADYNEQFF	TGTGCCAGCAGCGCCGGACTAGCGGACTACAATGAGCAGTTCTTC
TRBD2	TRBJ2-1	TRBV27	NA	CASSPKNPSPWGLAGGYNEQFF	TGTGCCAGCAGTCCCAAGAACCCTTCCCCTTGGGGACTAGCGGGGGGTTACAATGAGCAGTTCTTC
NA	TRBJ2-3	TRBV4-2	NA	CASSQEGRDTQYF	TGTGCCAGCAGCCAAGAAGGGCGTGATACGCAGTATTTT
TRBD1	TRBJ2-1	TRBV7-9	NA	CASSLPGTGPSRSYNEQFF	TGTGCCAGCAGCTTGCCCGGGACAGGGCCGTCTCGCTCCTACAATGAGCAGTTCTTC
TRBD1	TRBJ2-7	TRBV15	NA	CATSLGQSYEQYF	TGTGCCACCAGCTTGGGACAGTCCTACGAGCAGTACTTC
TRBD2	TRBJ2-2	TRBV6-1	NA	CASSEPGRVGELFF	TGTGCCAGCAGTGAACCAGGGAGGGTCGGGGAGCTGTTTTTT
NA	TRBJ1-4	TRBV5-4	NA	CASSLDRGAAEKLFF	TGTGCCAGCAGCTTGGATCGGGGGGCCGCTGAAAAACTGTTTTTT
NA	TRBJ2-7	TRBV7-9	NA	CASSLPSGYEQYF	TGTGCCAGCAGCCTTCCCTCCGGGTACGAGCAGTACTTC
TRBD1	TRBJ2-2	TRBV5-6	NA	CASSFGTGGITGELFF	TGTGCCAGCAGCTTCGGGACAGGGGGGATCACCGGGGAGCTGTTTTTT
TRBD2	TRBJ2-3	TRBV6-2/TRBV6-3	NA	CASSVQIAGEYTDTQYF	TGTGCCAGCAGCGTGCAAATAGCGGGGGAATACACAGATACGCAGTATTTT
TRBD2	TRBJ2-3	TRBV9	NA	CASSVGVSGGTDTQYF	TGTGCCAGCAGCGTAGGGGTTAGCGGGGGGACAGATACGCAGTATTTT
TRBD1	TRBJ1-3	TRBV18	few	CASSPGQAHGNTIYF	TGTGCCAGCTCGCCCGGACAGGCTCACGGAAACACCATATATTTT
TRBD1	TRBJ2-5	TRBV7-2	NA	CASSADRYQETQYF	TGTGCCAGCAGCGCGGACAGGTACCAAGAGACCCAGTACTTC
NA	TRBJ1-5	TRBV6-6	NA	CASSYASGSGSQHF	TGTGCCAGCAGTTACGCCTCCGGGTCCGGGAGCCAGCATTTT
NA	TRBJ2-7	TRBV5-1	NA	CASSEGPSYEQYF	TGCGCCAGCAGCGAAGGGCCATCCTACGAGCAGTACTTC
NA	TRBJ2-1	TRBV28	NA	CASSFFNEQFF	TGTGCCTCGTCGTTCTTCAATGAGCAGTTCTTC
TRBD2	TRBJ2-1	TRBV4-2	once	CASSQGGLATSYNEQFF	TGTGCCAGCAGCCAGGGGGGACTAGCTACCTCCTACAATGAGCAGTTCTTC
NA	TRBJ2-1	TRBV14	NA	CASSPLSGSSYNEQFF	TGTGCCAGCAGCCCCCTTAGCGGAAGCTCCTACAATGAGCAGTTCTTC
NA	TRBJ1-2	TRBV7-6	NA	CASSPTSDYGYTF	TGTGCCAGCAGCCCTACCTCCGACTATGGCTACACCTTC
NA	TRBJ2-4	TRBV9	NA	CASSVNIGAKNIQYF	TGTGCCAGCAGCGTAAACATTGGGGCCAAAAACATTCAGTACTTC
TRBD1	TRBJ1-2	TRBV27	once	CASSTYRGGAGGYTF	TGTGCCAGCAGTACTTACAGGGGAGGGGCCGGGGGCTACACCTTC
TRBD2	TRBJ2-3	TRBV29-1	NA	CSVPRTSGGRFTDTQYF	TGCAGCGTTCCGAGGACTAGCGGGGGCCGATTCACAGATACGCAGTATTTT
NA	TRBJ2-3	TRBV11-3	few	CASSPDSYTQYF	TGTGCCAGCAGCCCTGACAGCTATACGCAGTATTTT
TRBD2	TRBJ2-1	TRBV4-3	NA	CASSQDKGLARYNEQFF	TGCGCCAGCAGCCAAGATAAGGGACTAGCGAGGTACAATGAGCAGTTCTTC
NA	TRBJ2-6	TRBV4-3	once	CASSQDLGSGANVLTF	TGCGCCAGCAGCCAAGATTTAGGCTCTGGGGCCAACGTCCTGACTTTC
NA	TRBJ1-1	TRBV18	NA	CASSRRGMDTEAFF	TGTGCCAGCTCACGCAGGGGTATGGACACTGAAGCTTTCTTT
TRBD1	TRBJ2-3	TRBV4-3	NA	CASSQDRQGASTDTQYF	TGCGCCAGCAGCCAAGATAGACAGGGGGCTTCCACAGATACGCAGTATTTT
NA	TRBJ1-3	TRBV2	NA	CASSGLRTTGNTIYF	TGTGCCAGCAGTGGTCTCAGGACTACTGGAAACACCATATATTTT
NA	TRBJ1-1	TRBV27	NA	CASRSPQRYGNTEAFF	TGTGCCAGCAGATCCCCCCAACGGTACGGGAACACTGAAGCTTTCTTT
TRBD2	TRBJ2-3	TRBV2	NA	CASREGGIGDTQYF	TGTGCCAGCCGGGAGGGGGGCATTGGGGATACGCAGTATTTT
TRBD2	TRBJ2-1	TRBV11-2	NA	CASTPGTSGYNEQFF	TGTGCCAGCACCCCCGGGACTAGCGGGTACAATGAGCAGTTCTTC